Listed below are T cell receptor beta chains from one sample, sequenced in a study of blood T cells in healthy people across ages. TCRdb reanalysed the 5' RACE reads using MiXCR and keeps one entry per CDR3 protein. The sample carries more than 650,000 distinct CDR3 sequences, 20% to 25% recorded once. The sample comprised blood. The receptors stem from a man in his 70s in good health. Both conserved end residues are part of each CDR3. The order of the fields is D gene, J gene, V gene, clone size, CDR3 protein, CDR3 DNA. The D gene is left open where the match is weak. The size entry is marked missing in some rows and otherwise reads once, few, many or a size class.

D: NA; J: TRBJ2-1; V: TRBV20-1; size: many; CDR3: CSAGDAITYNEQFF; DNA: TGCAGTGCCGGGGACGCCATTACCTACAATGAGCAGTTCTTC
D: NA; J: TRBJ2-5; V: TRBV14; size: NA; CDR3: CASSQEGLARKEQYF; DNA: TGTGCCAGCAGCCAAGAGGGGCTAGCCCGTAAGGAGCAGTACTTC
D: TRBD2; J: TRBJ2-7; V: TRBV7-9; size: many; CDR3: CASRQAGGSSYEQYF; DNA: TGTGCCAGCAGACAAGCGGGGGGAAGCTCCTACGAGCAGTACTTC
D: NA; J: TRBJ1-2; V: TRBV7-2; size: NA; CDR3: CASSFDPGPRTYGYTF; DNA: TGTGCCAGCAGCTTTGACCCAGGCCCGAGGACCTATGGCTACACCTTC
D: TRBD1; J: TRBJ1-2; V: TRBV9; size: many; CDR3: CASSGSKGTALRGYTF; DNA: TGTGCCAGCAGCGGATCAAAAGGGACAGCCCTTCGGGGCTACACCTTC
D: TRBD1; J: TRBJ1-2; V: TRBV14; size: NA; CDR3: CASSQDPRTGEGYTF; DNA: TGTGCCAGCAGCCAAGACCCTCGGACAGGGGAAGGCTACACCTTC
D: NA; J: TRBJ1-2; V: TRBV20-1; size: few; CDR3: CSALLGGRDGYTF; DNA: TGCAGTGCTCTACTTGGAGGGAGGGACGGCTACACCTTC
D: NA; J: TRBJ2-1; V: TRBV19; size: NA; CDR3: CASSYKGTSYNEQFF; DNA: TGTGCCAGTAGTTATAAAGGGACCTCCTACAATGAGCAGTTCTTC
D: TRBD1; J: TRBJ2-7; V: TRBV27; size: NA; CDR3: CASRQLGTGFHEQYF; DNA: TGTGCCAGCAGACAGCTGGGGACAGGGTTCCACGAGCAGTACTTC
D: NA; J: TRBJ2-1; V: TRBV20-1; size: NA; CDR3: CSASGSSGNEQFF; DNA: TGCAGTGCTAGTGGCTCGAGCGGGAATGAGCAGTTCTTC
D: NA; J: TRBJ2-2; V: TRBV20-1; size: NA; CDR3: CSAREGSSGTGELFF; DNA: TGCAGTGCTAGAGAAGGTAGCTCTGGCACCGGGGAGCTGTTTTTT
D: TRBD1; J: TRBJ2-3; V: TRBV19; size: few; CDR3: CASSPRQGTTDTQYF; DNA: TGTGCCAGTAGTCCGCGACAGGGGACCACAGATACGCAGTATTTT
D: NA; J: TRBJ2-3; V: TRBV20-1; size: NA; CDR3: CSARPGGTDTQYF; DNA: TGCAGTGCTAGACCGGGGGGCACAGATACGCAGTATTTT
D: NA; J: TRBJ2-3; V: TRBV28; size: few; CDR3: CASSLGSGATTDTQYF; DNA: TGTGCCAGCAGTTTAGGTTCCGGGGCCACCACAGATACGCAGTATTTT
D: NA; J: TRBJ2-3; V: TRBV20-1; size: NA; CDR3: CSAFLRDTSTDTQYF; DNA: TGCAGTGCTTTTCTCCGGGACACCAGCACAGATACGCAGTATTTT
D: NA; J: TRBJ2-7; V: TRBV28; size: NA; CDR3: CASSLLRAYEQYF; DNA: TGTGCCAGCAGTCTCCTAAGGGCCTACGAGCAGTACTTC
D: NA; J: TRBJ2-1; V: TRBV11-3; size: NA; CDR3: CASTSPHKPYNEQFF; DNA: TGTGCCAGCACCAGCCCCCACAAACCGTACAATGAGCAGTTCTTC
D: TRBD2; J: TRBJ2-3; V: TRBV27; size: NA; CDR3: CASSPMTSGGATDTQYF; DNA: TGTGCCAGCAGTCCAATGACTAGCGGGGGGGCCACAGATACGCAGTATTTT
D: NA; J: TRBJ1-1; V: TRBV5-5; size: few; CDR3: CASSNRDGNTEAFF; DNA: TGTGCCAGCAGCAACCGGGACGGGAACACTGAAGCTTTCTTT
D: NA; J: TRBJ2-3; V: TRBV4-3; size: few; CDR3: CASSNRLGTQYF; DNA: TGCGCCAGCAGCAATCGACTAGGTACGCAGTATTTT
D: TRBD1; J: TRBJ1-1; V: TRBV19; size: few; CDR3: CASSPQTGGITEAFF; DNA: TGTGCCAGTAGTCCACAGACAGGGGGGATCACTGAAGCTTTCTTT
D: TRBD1; J: TRBJ1-2; V: TRBV5-1; size: NA; CDR3: CASSLRGQGVGYGYTF; DNA: TGCGCCAGCAGCTTGCGAGGACAGGGGGTGGGGTATGGCTACACCTTC
D: NA; J: TRBJ2-2; V: TRBV5-5; size: few; CDR3: CASSLKTAGELFF; DNA: TGTGCCAGCAGCCTAAAGACAGCCGGGGAGCTGTTTTTT
D: TRBD2; J: TRBJ2-5; V: TRBV20-1; size: NA; CDR3: CSAMTSTETQYF; DNA: TGCAGTGCCATGACTAGCACAGAGACCCAGTACTTC
D: NA; J: TRBJ2-7; V: TRBV28; size: NA; CDR3: CASSFHGDTYEQYF; DNA: TGTGCCAGCAGTTTCCACGGGGACACCTACGAGCAGTACTTC
D: NA; J: TRBJ2-3; V: TRBV20-1; size: NA; CDR3: CSAPRGGMDAQYF; DNA: TGCAGTGCCCCGAGGGGGGGCATGGATGCGCAGTATTTT
D: NA; J: TRBJ2-5; V: TRBV25-1; size: NA; CDR3: CASSEPGETQYF; DNA: TGTGCCAGCAGTGAACCCGGAGAGACCCAGTACTTC
D: NA; J: TRBJ1-1; V: TRBV18; size: few; CDR3: CASSPRTGGRNTEAFF; DNA: TGTGCCAGCTCACCACGTACAGGCGGGAGGAACACTGAAGCTTTCTTT
D: NA; J: TRBJ1-2; V: TRBV12-3/TRBV12-4; size: once; CDR3: CASTFHQVDFGYTF; DNA: TGTGCCAGCACATTCCACCAGGTCGACTTTGGCTACACCTTC
D: NA; J: TRBJ1-5; V: TRBV9; size: NA; CDR3: CASSVGGSRNQPQHF; DNA: TGTGCCAGCAGCGTAGGCGGGTCCCGCAATCAGCCCCAGCATTTT
D: NA; J: TRBJ2-5; V: TRBV11-2; size: few; CDR3: CASSSTAWLTNEQYF; DNA: TGTGCCAGCAGCTCCACAGCGTGGCTGACTAATGAGCAGTACTTC
D: NA; J: TRBJ2-3; V: TRBV11-3; size: NA; CDR3: CASSLEGTLGDTQYF; DNA: TGTGCCAGCAGCTTAGAGGGCACCCTGGGAGATACGCAGTATTTT
D: TRBD2; J: TRBJ2-1; V: TRBV6-6; size: NA; CDR3: CASSYVASGEVEQFF; DNA: TGTGCCAGCAGTTACGTGGCTAGCGGGGAGGTTGAGCAGTTCTTC
D: TRBD2; J: TRBJ2-5; V: TRBV28; size: NA; CDR3: CASSFSGGISETQYF; DNA: TGTGCCAGCAGTTTTAGCGGGGGCATCTCAGAGACCCAGTACTTC
D: NA; J: TRBJ1-2; V: TRBV5-1; size: NA; CDR3: CASSLNRGSGYYGYTF; DNA: TGCGCCAGCAGCTTGAATCGTGGTTCAGGGTACTATGGCTACACCTTC
D: TRBD2; J: TRBJ2-3; V: TRBV12-3/TRBV12-4; size: once; CDR3: CASNGVGGSTDTQYF; DNA: TGTGCCAGCAATGGAGTCGGGGGGAGCACAGATACGCAGTATTTT
D: NA; J: TRBJ2-1; V: TRBV24-1; size: NA; CDR3: CATSGTRHEQFF; DNA: TGTGCCACCAGTGGGACAAGGCATGAGCAGTTCTTC
D: NA; J: TRBJ1-2; V: TRBV5-1; size: few; CDR3: CASSGRSANYGYTF; DNA: TGCGCCAGCAGCGGGCGGTCAGCTAACTATGGCTACACCTTT
D: TRBD2; J: TRBJ2-3; V: TRBV5-1; size: few; CDR3: CASTQGLVPTDTQYF; DNA: TGCGCCAGCACCCAAGGACTAGTCCCCACAGATACGCAGTATTTT
D: TRBD2; J: TRBJ2-3; V: TRBV27; size: few; CDR3: CASSSLDPFGGGTQYF; DNA: TGTGCCAGCAGTTCGCTAGACCCCTTTGGCGGGGGTACGCAGTATTTT
D: NA; J: TRBJ2-5; V: TRBV7-2; size: NA; CDR3: CASSLQLGQGGETQYF; DNA: TGTGCCAGCAGCTTACAGTTGGGGCAGGGGGGAGAGACCCAGTACTTC
D: TRBD2; J: TRBJ2-1; V: TRBV12-3/TRBV12-4; size: few; CDR3: CASSLAAGVYNEQFF; DNA: TGTGCCAGCAGTTTGGCAGCGGGGGTCTACAATGAGCAGTTCTTC
D: TRBD1; J: TRBJ1-2; V: TRBV5-1; size: few; CDR3: CASSLELAGRGLRYGYTF; DNA: TGCGCCAGCAGCTTGGAACTGGCTGGCAGGGGGCTTCGCTATGGCTACACCTTC
D: TRBD2; J: TRBJ2-4; V: TRBV6-2/TRBV6-3; size: NA; CDR3: CAIKLAAKNIQYF; DNA: TGTGCCATTAAACTAGCGGCCAAAAACATTCAGTACTTC
D: TRBD2; J: TRBJ2-2; V: TRBV7-8; size: few; CDR3: CASSQALAGLNTGELFF; DNA: TGTGCCAGCAGCCAGGCTCTAGCGGGGTTGAACACCGGGGAGCTGTTTTTT
D: NA; J: TRBJ1-1; V: TRBV29-1; size: NA; CDR3: CSVEQAGEAFF; DNA: TGTAGCGTTGAGCAGGCGGGCGAAGCTTTCTTT
D: NA; J: TRBJ2-3; V: TRBV27; size: few; CDR3: CATLGLRGRTDTQYF; DNA: TGTGCCACCCTAGGCCTCAGGGGTCGGACAGATACGCAGTATTTT
D: NA; J: TRBJ2-7; V: TRBV27; size: NA; CDR3: CASSLAGQEQYF; DNA: TGTGCCAGCAGTTTAGCCGGCCAGGAGCAGTACTTC
D: NA; J: TRBJ2-1; V: TRBV5-6; size: NA; CDR3: CASSLFPRREQFF; DNA: TGTGCCAGCAGCTTGTTCCCTCGGCGTGAGCAGTTCTTC
D: NA; J: TRBJ1-1; V: TRBV29-1; size: NA; CDR3: CSVVVVNTEAFF; DNA: TGCAGCGTTGTTGTGGTCAACACTGAAGCTTTCTTT
D: NA; J: TRBJ1-1; V: TRBV9; size: few; CDR3: CASRPRDTAWNTEAFF; DNA: TGTGCCAGCAGGCCTCGGGACACCGCTTGGAACACTGAAGCTTTCTTT
D: NA; J: TRBJ2-1; V: TRBV15; size: few; CDR3: CATSRAGLHNEQFF; DNA: TGTGCCACCAGCAGAGCGGGACTTCACAATGAGCAGTTCTTC
D: NA; J: TRBJ1-5; V: TRBV20-1; size: many; CDR3: CSVRGGGAQPQHF; DNA: TGCAGCGTGCGCGGGGGAGGGGCTCAGCCCCAGCATTTT
D: NA; J: TRBJ2-2; V: TRBV20-1; size: NA; CDR3: CSARDNSGALVAGELFF; DNA: TGCAGTGCTAGAGATAATTCAGGGGCCCTAGTCGCCGGGGAGCTGTTTTTT
D: NA; J: TRBJ1-2; V: TRBV6-2/TRBV6-3; size: few; CDR3: CASSPALSLNYGYTF; DNA: TGTGCCAGCAGCCCCGCACTCAGTCTAAACTATGGCTACACCTTC
D: TRBD1; J: TRBJ1-2; V: TRBV3-1; size: few; CDR3: CASSYLNPGQGATGHGYTF; DNA: TGTGCCAGCAGCTATCTCAATCCGGGACAGGGGGCGACAGGGCATGGCTACACCTTC
D: TRBD1; J: TRBJ2-1; V: TRBV12-3/TRBV12-4; size: many; CDR3: CASSRRTGTNEQFF; DNA: TGTGCCAGCAGTAGAAGGACAGGGACCAATGAGCAGTTCTTC
D: NA; J: TRBJ2-3; V: TRBV5-1; size: NA; CDR3: CASSLVRGRTDTQYF; DNA: TGCGCCAGCAGCTTGGTTCGCGGTCGCACAGATACGCAGTATTTT
D: NA; J: TRBJ2-1; V: TRBV7-2; size: NA; CDR3: CASSLRYIVYNEQFF; DNA: TGTGCCAGCAGCTTACGATACATTGTCTACAATGAGCAGTTCTTC
D: NA; J: TRBJ1-5; V: TRBV12-3/TRBV12-4; size: few; CDR3: CASTKDTVNQPQHF; DNA: TGTGCCAGCACTAAGGACACCGTCAATCAGCCCCAGCATTTT